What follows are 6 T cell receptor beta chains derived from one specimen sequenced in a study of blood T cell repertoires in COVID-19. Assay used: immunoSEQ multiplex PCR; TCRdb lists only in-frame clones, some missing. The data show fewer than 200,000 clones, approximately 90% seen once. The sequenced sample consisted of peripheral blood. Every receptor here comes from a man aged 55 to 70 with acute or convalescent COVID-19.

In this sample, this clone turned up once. DNA for the CDR3: TGCGCCAGCAGCCTTCGGGACAGGGACTACTATGGCTACACCTTC. Translated, it gives CASSLRDRDYYGYTF. This chain joins TRBV5-1 and TRBJ1-2; 9 bases align to TRBD1. CDR1 and CDR2 (germline): SGHRS, YFSETQ. The CDR3 length is 15 residues. Trimming at V came to 4 bases and at J to 3 bases, leaving 7 bases not matched to a gene.

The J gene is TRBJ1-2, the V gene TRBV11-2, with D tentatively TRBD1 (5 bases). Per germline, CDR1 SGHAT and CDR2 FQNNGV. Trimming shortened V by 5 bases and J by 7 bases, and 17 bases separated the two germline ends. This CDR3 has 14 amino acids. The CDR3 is CASSQSGREGGYTF. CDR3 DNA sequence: TGTGCCAGCAGCCAATCCGGCAGGGAGGGTGGCTACACCTTC.

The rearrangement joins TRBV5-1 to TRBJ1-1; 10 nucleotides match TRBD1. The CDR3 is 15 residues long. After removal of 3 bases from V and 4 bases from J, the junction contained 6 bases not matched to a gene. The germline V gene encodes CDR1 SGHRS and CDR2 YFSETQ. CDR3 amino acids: CASSWGTGDRTEAFF. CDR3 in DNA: TGCGCCAGCAGCTGGGGGACAGGGGATCGCACTGAAGCTTTCTTT.

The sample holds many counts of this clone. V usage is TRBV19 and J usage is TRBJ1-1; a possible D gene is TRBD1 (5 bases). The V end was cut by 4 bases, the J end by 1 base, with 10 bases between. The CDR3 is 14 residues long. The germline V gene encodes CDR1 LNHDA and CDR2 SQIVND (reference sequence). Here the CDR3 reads CASSNQGRNTEAFF. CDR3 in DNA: TGTGCCAGTAGTAACCAGGGTAGGAACACTGAAGCTTTCTTT.

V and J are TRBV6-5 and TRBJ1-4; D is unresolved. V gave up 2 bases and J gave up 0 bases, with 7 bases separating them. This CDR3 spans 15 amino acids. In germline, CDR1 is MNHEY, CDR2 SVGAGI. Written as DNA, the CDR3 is TGTGCCAGCAGTTACGGCAGGACAACTAATGAAAAACTGTTTTTT. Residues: CASSYGRTTNEKLFF.

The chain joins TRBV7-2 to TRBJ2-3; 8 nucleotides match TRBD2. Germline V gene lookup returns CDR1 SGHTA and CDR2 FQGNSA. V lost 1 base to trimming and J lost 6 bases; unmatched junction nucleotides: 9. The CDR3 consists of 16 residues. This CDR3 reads CASSLVSGAGEDTQYF. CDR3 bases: TGTGCCAGCAGCTTAGTGTCGGGAGCGGGAGAGGATACGCAGTATTTT.